There are many counts of the clone carrying this T cell receptor beta chain. Its antigen is still unknown. V was clipped by 3 bases and J by 2 bases, with 8 bases between them. The CDR3 extends over 13 amino acids. The V gene's germline CDR1 is LNHNV and CDR2 YYDKDF (reference sequence). For TCRbeta, the library was prepared with unique molecular identifiers. TCRdb reanalysed the PCR reads using MiXCR and keeps one entry per CDR3 protein. The sample lists 190,000 or so distinct CDR3 sequences, 5.5% to 7% occurring once. This sample is drawn from a study of T-cell reconstitution after alpha-beta-depleted transplantation in children. Findings of the study overall: A year had passed since transplant, and T-cell counts and diversity by then came mostly from newly produced T cells.

The receptor was isolated from a girl in the first two years of life with combined immunodeficiency, due to receive a stem cell transplant. V usage is TRBV15 and J usage is TRBJ2-7; D gene unclear. Source: PBMCs, taken before TCRalphabeta/CD19-depleted stem cell transplant. The CDR3 here is CATSSNTPYEQYF. The CDR3 DNA sequence: TGTGCCACCAGCAGCAACACCCCCTACGAGCAGTACTTC.